Each of the 14 T cell receptor beta chains below was sequenced from the same sample in a study of blood T cell repertoires in COVID-19. Sequenced by immunoSEQ multiplex PCR; TCRdb stores in-frame clones only, minus some. The sample has roughly 670,000 clones; approximately 90% are singletons. What was sequenced was peripheral blood. These receptors all stem from a woman aged 18-29 years with acute or convalescent COVID-19.

Only one count was recorded for this clone. The J gene is TRBJ1-5, the V gene TRBV19; TRBD1 aligns across 12 bases. J lost 1 base, V lost 4 bases, and 11 bases had no gene match. The germline V gene has CDR1 LNHDA and CDR2 SQIVND (reference sequence). This CDR3 spans 19 amino acids. The DNA for the CDR3 is TGTGCCAGTAGTAGGGACCGGGACAGGGGGCGTTTAAGCAATCAGCCCCAGCATTTT. Encoded protein: CASSRDRDRGRLSNQPQHF. The whole variable domain, remainder taken from reference TRBV19 and TRBJ1-5, is DGGITQSPKYLFRKEGQNVTLSCEQNLNHDAMYWYRQDPGQGLRLIYYSQIVNDFQKGDIAEGYSVSREKKESFPLTVTSAQKNPTAFYLCASSRDRDRGRLSNQPQHFGDGTRLSIL.

This chain joins TRBV4-1 and TRBJ1-2; D is perhaps TRBD1 (6 bases). CDR1 and CDR2 (germline): MGHRA, YSYEKL. The CDR3 extends over 16 amino acids. V was shortened by 1 base and J by 8 bases, with 20 bases between the two germline ends. Written as DNA, the CDR3 is TGCGCCAGCAGCCAAGGGCAGGGGAATTTGGGGTGGGGCTACACCTTC. Its translation is CASSQGQGNLGWGYTF.

The chain joins TRBV5-1 to TRBJ1-2; 7 bases are shared with TRBD1. The CDR3 extends over 16 amino acids. V shed 3 bases, J shed 6 bases, and the junction held 14 bases outside the gene matches. From germline, CDR1 is SGHRS and CDR2 YFSETQ. CDR3 in amino acids: CASSSNGGVGGDGYTF. For the CDR3, the DNA is TGCGCCAGCAGCTCCAACGGGGGGGTAGGGGGCGATGGCTACACCTTC.

The rearrangement links TRBV9 to TRBJ2-3; 13 bases agree with TRBD2. Unmatched junction bases numbered 10, after V lost 4 bases and J lost 5 bases. The germline V gene has CDR1 SGDLS and CDR2 YYNGEE. The CDR3 is made up of 17 amino acids. The CDR3: CASSTTGTSGAGDTQYF. For the CDR3, the DNA is TGTGCCAGCAGCACCACAGGGACTAGCGGGGCGGGAGATACGCAGTATTTT. The variable domain in full, completed from reference TRBV9 and TRBJ2-3, reads DSGVTQTPKHLITATGQRVTLRCSPRSGDLSVYWYQQSLDQGLQFLIQYYNGEERAKGNILERFSAQQFPDLHSELNLSSLELGDSALYFCASSTTGTSGAGDTQYFGPGTRLTVL.

The CDR3 reads CASSEVAIPDEQFF. The CDR3 region has the DNA TGTGCCAGCAGTGAAGTGGCCATACCCGATGAGCAGTTCTTC. The V and J genes are TRBV6-1 and TRBJ2-1, with D uncertain. This CDR3 comprises 14 residues. Trimming took 1 base from V and 8 from J, leaving 12 bases between them. Germline CDR1 and CDR2: MNHNS and SASEGT.

The chain links TRBV6-5 to TRBJ1-2; 9 positions agree with TRBD1. CDR3 length equals 13 residues. CDR1 and CDR2 from the germline V gene are MNHEY and SVGAGI. V lost 6 bases and J lost 6; bases outside the gene matches: 5. This CDR3 is CASRRTGGNGYTF. The CDR3 DNA reads TGTGCCAGCAGACGAACAGGGGGCAATGGCTACACCTTC.

CDR3 loop: CASSLFRGWTEAFF. The CDR3, as DNA: TGTGCCAGCAGTTTATTTCGAGGGTGGACTGAAGCTTTCTTT. The V call is TRBV27, the J call TRBJ1-1; no clear D. Germline V gene lookup returns CDR1 MNHEY and CDR2 SMNVEV (reference sequence). V dropped 1 base and J dropped 5 bases, with 11 bases sitting between them. The CDR3 is made up of 14 amino acids.

To note about this clone: The sample carries other DNA sequences with the same CDR3. V gene TRBV6-5 combines with J gene TRBJ1-1; D unresolved. CDR3 length: 14 residues. The ends were cut back, 2 bases at V and 1 base at J, with 8 bases in the middle. Per germline, CDR1 MNHEY and CDR2 SVGAGI. The CDR3 reads CASSYGGGNTEAFF. In DNA form, the CDR3 reads TGTGCCAGCAGTTACGGAGGCGGGAACACTGAAGCTTTCTTT.

The CDR3 DNA is TGTGCCAGCAGCCTACCGACAGCTGCCGCACCTAACTATGGCTACACCTTC. Protein product: CASSLPTAAAPNYGYTF. The V and J genes are TRBV5-6 and TRBJ1-2, with D possibly TRBD1 on 5 matching bases. This CDR3 contains 17 residues. The germline V and J ends were trimmed by 4 bases and 0 bases, with 19 bases remaining between them. Germline lookup yields CDR1 SGHDT and CDR2 YYEEEE.

The chain links TRBV19 to TRBJ1-6, with a tentative D call TRBD1 (5 bases). From germline, CDR1 is LNHDA and CDR2 SQIVND (reference sequence). The CDR3 is made up of 11 amino acids. V shed 8 bases and J shed 13 bases, with 12 bases lying between them. The CDR3 nucleotides read TGTGCCAGTGCCGACAGTCCCCCCCTCCACTTT. It is translated as CASADSPPLHF.

The chain recombines TRBV5-4 with TRBJ1-2; perhaps TRBD1 as D (6 bases). V lost 0 bases to trimming and J lost 7 bases, with 13 bases between them. CDR3 size: 14 residues. Germline assignment: CDR1 SGHNT and CDR2 YYREEE (reference sequence). The CDR3 spells CASSLDRGAGGYTF. CDR3 in DNA: TGTGCCAGCAGCTTGGACCGGGGGGCGGGTGGCTACACCTTC.

The chain couples TRBV7-9 to TRBJ1-1, with D tentatively TRBD1 (5 bases). V shed 1 base and J shed 4 bases, with 13 bases lying between them. Germline loops: CDR1 SEHNR, CDR2 FQNEAQ (reference sequence). This CDR3 contains 15 residues. The CDR3 region has the DNA TGTGCCAGCAGCTTAGGCACAGGTAGTCTCACTGAAGCTTTCTTT. It codes for CASSLGTGSLTEAFF.

This clone was counted once. This sequence joins TRBV6-2 or TRBV6-3 and TRBJ1-1; D ambiguous. Trimming removed 2 bases from V and 10 bases from J, with 20 bases in between. The V gene's germline CDR1 is MNHEY and CDR2 SVGEGT. The CDR3 spans 15 residues. The CDR3 region is CASSYVGRTVQAAFF. CDR3 DNA: TGTGCCAGCAGTTACGTAGGGAGAACGGTCCAGGCAGCTTTCTTT.

This clone was detected once. The chain uses TRBV18 and TRBJ2-1; no clear D. CDR1 is KGHSH, CDR2 LQKENI, per germline. The CDR3 runs 13 residues. Trimming stripped 3 bases from V and 10 bases from J, with 13 bases between. The CDR3: CASSPGREIEQFF. CDR3 nucleotides: TGTGCCAGCTCACCGGGCAGAGAAATCGAGCAGTTCTTC.